This T cell receptor beta chain is drawn from a study of T cells after yellow fever vaccination. The authors made TCR cDNA by 5'RACE template switching, adding a universal primer site and UMIs. TCRdb called the 5' RACE reads again in MiXCR, with one record for every CDR3 protein. The sample lists about 500,000 distinct CDR3 sequences, roughly 17% occurring once. For this clonotype: Its specificity is unknown.

Trimming removed 5 bases from V and 5 bases from J, with 21 bases in between. The germline V gene has CDR1 SGHRS and CDR2 YFSETQ. This CDR3 is built from 16 residues. Study-wide results and limits: It was a weaker secondary response, yet one that peaked faster, at day 5 versus 15. Once the booster was given, most primary-vaccination clones reappeared, at 95% to 97% for CD4 and over 75% for CD8. One caveat is that FACS-sorted repertoires could contain abundant clonotypes contaminating from the bulk population.

This rearrangement joins TRBV5-1 to TRBJ2-3, with TRBD1 as a possible D gene (6 bases). The source was PBMCs, collected less than 6 days after the first yellow fever vaccination. The TCR comes from a young man who received the YFV17D yellow fever vaccine. The CDR3 region is CASRPAAAGEVDTQYF. The CDR3 DNA reads TGCGCCAGCAGGCCGGCGGCGGCAGGGGAAGTAGATACGCAGTATTTT.